A selection of T cell receptor beta chains follows, all from one sample in a study of cytomegalovirus exposure and HLA in healthy donors. Here immunoSEQ multiplex PCR was the method, and the copy in TCRdb shows in-frame clones only, minus some. Here the sample spans 150,000 to 200,000 clones, over 70% being singletons. Sequenced material: PBMCs. These receptors were taken from a female donor in good health and CMV-seronegative. Each CDR3 is given with its conserved first and last residue. Fields, in order: J gene, D gene, clone size, V gene, CDR3 DNA, CDR3 protein. D genes are given only for firm matches. The size field is filled for only some rows; it gives once, few, many or a size class.

>TRBJ2-1|TRBD2|.|TRBV9
TGTGCCAGCAGCGTAGCACCGGGACTAGCGGACTACAATGAGCAGTTCTTC
CASSVAPGLADYNEQFF
>TRBJ2-7|TRBD2|.|TRBV2
TGTGCCAGCAATGGACTAGCGGCCTACGAGCAGTACTTC
CASNGLAAYEQYF
>TRBJ2-7|.|.|TRBV13
TGTGCCAGCAGTGCGATGAAGGGGACCTACGAGCAGTACTTC
CASSAMKGTYEQYF
>TRBJ2-7|.|.|TRBV7-9
TGTGCCAGCAGCTTAGATGCCAGGGGCTACGAGCAGTACTTC
CASSLDARGYEQYF
>TRBJ1-5|.|.|TRBV2
TGTGCCAGCAGTGACGGCAGGGAAGGGCAGCCCCAGCATTTT
CASSDGREGQPQHF
>TRBJ1-6|TRBD1|.|TRBV2
TGTGCCAGCAGTGACGGCAGGGGGCCTTCACCCCTCCACTTT
CASSDGRGPSPLHF
>TRBJ1-2|TRBD1|.|TRBV7-2
TGTGCCAGCAGCCGCGGGACAGGGTATTATGGCTACACCTTC
CASSRGTGYYGYTF
>TRBJ1-6|.|.|TRBV14
TGTGCCAGCAGCCACCAGGCCGATTCACCCCTCCACTTT
CASSHQADSPLHF
>TRBJ2-5|TRBD1|.|TRBV14
TGTGCCAGCAGCCAATATTTCGGGGACAGCCAAGAGACCCAGTACTTC
CASSQYFGDSQETQYF
>TRBJ1-5|.|.|TRBV19
TGTGCCAGTAGTGCTGACAGGAGCAATCAGCCCCAGCATTTT
CASSADRSNQPQHF
>TRBJ1-6|.|.|TRBV4-1
TGCGCCAGCAGCCAAGATACGACAGGTACTTATAATTCACCCCTCCACTTT
CASSQDTTGTYNSPLHF
>TRBJ2-1|.|.|TRBV19
TGTGCCAGTAGTTCGCTAGCCGACCCCAATGAGCAGTTCTTC
CASSSLADPNEQFF
>TRBJ2-7|.|.|TRBV6-1
TGTGCCAGCAGTGAAGGGTGGTTGGAGCCGGGCTTC
CASSEGWLEPGF
>TRBJ1-1|.|.|TRBV21-1
TGTGCCAGCAGCAAAGGTCAGGGTGGGGGGGCTTTCTTT
CASSKGQGGGAFF
>TRBJ2-1|.|.|TRBV6-4
TGTGCCAGCAGTGAAGGTGGCGGGGTGTTGAATGAGCAGTTCTTC
CASSEGGGVLNEQFF
>TRBJ1-1|TRBD1|.|TRBV6-5
TGTGCCAGCAGTCTTCACAGGGGCGAAGCTTTCTTT
CASSLHRGEAFF
>TRBJ1-4|.|.|TRBV28
TGTGCCAGCAGTCCGGTGTACTCTAATGAAAAACTGTTTTTT
CASSPVYSNEKLFF
>TRBJ1-6|.|.|TRBV27
TGTGCCAGCAGCGATGACAGATATAATTCACCCCTCCACTTT
CASSDDRYNSPLHF
>TRBJ2-7|TRBD1|.|TRBV28
TGTGCCAGCAGTGCCGGGACAGGGCCTTACGAGCAGTACTTC
CASSAGTGPYEQYF
>TRBJ1-6|.|.|TRBV28
TGTGCCAGCAGTTCCCTTTCGGGGGGCGCGGGGAATTCACCCCTCCACTTT
CASSSLSGGAGNSPLHF
>TRBJ1-6|.|.|TRBV5-4
TGTGCCAGCAGCTTGGACAGATCAAATTCACCCCTCCACTTT
CASSLDRSNSPLHF
>TRBJ1-5|.|once|TRBV28
TGTGCCAGCAGCCGGAGGCGGGGGGAGGCTCAGCCCCAGCATTTT
CASSRRRGEAQPQHF
>TRBJ2-7|.|.|TRBV7-9
TGTGCCAGCAGCCCGGGACTTTCCTACGAGCAGTACTTC
CASSPGLSYEQYF
>TRBJ1-4|.|.|TRBV7-2
TGTGCCAGCAGCTTAGGTCGGGGTGTGGATGAAAAACTGTTTTTT
CASSLGRGVDEKLFF
>TRBJ2-7|TRBD1|.|TRBV4-3
TGCGCCAGCAGCCAAGGGTTTGCGGGACAGGACTACGAGCAGTACTTC
CASSQGFAGQDYEQYF
>TRBJ2-1|TRBD2|.|TRBV10-3
TGTGCCATCAGTTTAGCGGGACCCAATGAGCAGTTCTTC
CAISLAGPNEQFF
>TRBJ2-1|TRBD2|.|TRBV29-1
TGCAGCGTTGAAGATCCGACTAGCGGGATCTCCTACAATGAGCAGTTCTTC
CSVEDPTSGISYNEQFF